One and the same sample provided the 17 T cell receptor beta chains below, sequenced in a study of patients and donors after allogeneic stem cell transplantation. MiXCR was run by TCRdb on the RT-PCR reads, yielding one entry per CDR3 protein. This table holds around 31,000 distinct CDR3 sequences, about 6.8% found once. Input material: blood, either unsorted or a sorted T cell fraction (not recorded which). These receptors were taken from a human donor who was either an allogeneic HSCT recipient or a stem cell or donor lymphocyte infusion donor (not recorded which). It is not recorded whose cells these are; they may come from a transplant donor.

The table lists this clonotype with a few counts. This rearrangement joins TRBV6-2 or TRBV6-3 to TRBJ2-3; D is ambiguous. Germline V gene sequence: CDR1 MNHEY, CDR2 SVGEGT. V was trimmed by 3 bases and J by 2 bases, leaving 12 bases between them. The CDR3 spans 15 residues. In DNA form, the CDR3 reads TGTGCCAGCAGTTATGGCTTTTTTGACACAGATACGCAGTATTTT. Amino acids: CASSYGFFDTDTQYF.

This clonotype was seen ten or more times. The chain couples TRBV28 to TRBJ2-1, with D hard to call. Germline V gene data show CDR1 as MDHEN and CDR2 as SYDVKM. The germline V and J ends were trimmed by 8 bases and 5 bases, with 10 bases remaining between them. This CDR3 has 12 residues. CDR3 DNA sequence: TGTGCCAGCCTCCGCTGGGACAATGAGCAGTTCTTC. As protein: CASLRWDNEQFF.

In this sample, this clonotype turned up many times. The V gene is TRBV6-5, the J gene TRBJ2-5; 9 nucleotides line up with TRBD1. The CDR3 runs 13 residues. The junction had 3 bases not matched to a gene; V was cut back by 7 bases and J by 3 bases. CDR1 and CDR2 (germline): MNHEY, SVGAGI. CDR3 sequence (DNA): TGTGCCAGCAAGGACAGGGGAGAAGAGACCCAGTACTTC. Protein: CASKDRGEETQYF.

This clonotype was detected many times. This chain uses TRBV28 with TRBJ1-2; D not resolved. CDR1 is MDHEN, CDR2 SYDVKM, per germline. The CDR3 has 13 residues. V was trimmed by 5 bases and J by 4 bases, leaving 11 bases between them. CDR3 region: CASSPDTTYGYTF. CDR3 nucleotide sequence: TGTGCCAGCAGTCCCGACACCACCTATGGCTACACCTTC.

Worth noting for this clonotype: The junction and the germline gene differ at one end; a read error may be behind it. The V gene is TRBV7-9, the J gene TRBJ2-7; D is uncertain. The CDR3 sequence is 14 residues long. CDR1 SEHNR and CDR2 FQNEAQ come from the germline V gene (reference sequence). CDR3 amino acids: CASTLYPASYEQYF. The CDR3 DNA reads TGTGCCAGCACCTTATATCCCGCGAGCTACGAGCAGTACTTC.

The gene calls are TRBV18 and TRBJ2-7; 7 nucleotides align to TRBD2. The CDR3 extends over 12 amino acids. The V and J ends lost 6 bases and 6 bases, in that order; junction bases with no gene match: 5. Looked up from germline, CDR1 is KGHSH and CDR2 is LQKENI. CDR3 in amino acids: CASSVGLGEQYF. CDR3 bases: TGTGCCAGCTCGGTCGGACTAGGCGAGCAGTACTTC. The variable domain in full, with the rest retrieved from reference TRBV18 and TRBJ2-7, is NAGVMQNPRHLVRRRGQEARLRCSPMKGHSHVYWYRQLPEEGLKFMVYLQKENIIDESGMPKERFSAEFPKEGPSILRIQQVVRGDSAAYFCASSVGLGEQYFGPGTRLTVT.

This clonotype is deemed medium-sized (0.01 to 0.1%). CDR3: CASSLGPRNTIYF. CDR3 nucleotides: TGCGCCAGCAGCTTGGGCCCCCGAAACACCATATATTTT. The rearrangement links TRBV5-1 to TRBJ1-3, with no clear D. Germline V CDR1 and CDR2: SGHRS, YFSETQ. Trimming shortened V by 0 bases and J by 5 bases, and 6 bases separated the two germline ends. The CDR3 is 13 amino acids.

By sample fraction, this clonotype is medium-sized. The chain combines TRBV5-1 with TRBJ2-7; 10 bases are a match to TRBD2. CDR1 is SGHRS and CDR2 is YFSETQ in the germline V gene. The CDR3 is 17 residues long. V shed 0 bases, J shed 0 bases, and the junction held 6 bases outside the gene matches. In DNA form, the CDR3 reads TGCGCCAGCAGCTTGGCTCTGGGACTAGCGCCCTCCTACGAGCAGTACTTC. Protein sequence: CASSLALGLAPSYEQYF.

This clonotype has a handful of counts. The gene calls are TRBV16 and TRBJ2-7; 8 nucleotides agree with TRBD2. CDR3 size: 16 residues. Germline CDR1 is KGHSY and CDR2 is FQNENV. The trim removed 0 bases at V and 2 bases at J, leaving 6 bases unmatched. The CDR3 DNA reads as TGTGCCAGCAGCCAATCCCGACTAGCGAATACCTACGAGCAGTACTTC. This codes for CASSQSRLANTYEQYF.

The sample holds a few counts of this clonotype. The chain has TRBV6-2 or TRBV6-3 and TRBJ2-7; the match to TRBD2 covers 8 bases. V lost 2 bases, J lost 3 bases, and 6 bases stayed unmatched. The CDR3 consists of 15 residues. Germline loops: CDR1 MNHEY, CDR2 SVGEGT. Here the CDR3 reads CASSYPPGGIYEQYF. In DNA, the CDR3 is TGTGCCAGCAGTTACCCCCCGGGAGGGATCTACGAGCAGTACTTC.

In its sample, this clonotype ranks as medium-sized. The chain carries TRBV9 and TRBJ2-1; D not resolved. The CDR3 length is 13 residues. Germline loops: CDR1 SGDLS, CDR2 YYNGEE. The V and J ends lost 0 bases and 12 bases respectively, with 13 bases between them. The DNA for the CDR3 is TGTGCCAGCAGCGTAGTCTTCGGAGCCGGGCAGTTCTTC. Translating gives CASSVVFGAGQFF. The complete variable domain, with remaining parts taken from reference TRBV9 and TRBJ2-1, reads DSGVTQTPKHLITATGQRVTLRCSPRSGDLSVYWYQQSLDQGLQFLIQYYNGEERAKGNILERFSAQQFPDLHSELNLSSLELGDSALYFCASSVVFGAGQFFGPGTRLTVL.

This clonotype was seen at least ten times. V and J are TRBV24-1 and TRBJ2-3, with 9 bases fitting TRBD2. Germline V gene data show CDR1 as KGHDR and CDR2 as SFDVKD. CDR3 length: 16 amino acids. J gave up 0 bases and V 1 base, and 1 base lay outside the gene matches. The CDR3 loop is CATSDFTSGSTDTQYF. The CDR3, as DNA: TGTGCCACCAGTGATTTCACTAGCGGGAGCACAGATACGCAGTATTTT.

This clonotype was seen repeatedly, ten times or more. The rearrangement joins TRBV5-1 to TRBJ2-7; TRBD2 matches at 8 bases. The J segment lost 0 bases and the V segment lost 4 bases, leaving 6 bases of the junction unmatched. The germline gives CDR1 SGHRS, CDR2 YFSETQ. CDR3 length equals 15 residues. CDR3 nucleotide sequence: TGCGCCAGCAGCGGGCTAGCGGGTACCTCCTACGAGCAGTACTTC. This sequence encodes CASSGLAGTSYEQYF.

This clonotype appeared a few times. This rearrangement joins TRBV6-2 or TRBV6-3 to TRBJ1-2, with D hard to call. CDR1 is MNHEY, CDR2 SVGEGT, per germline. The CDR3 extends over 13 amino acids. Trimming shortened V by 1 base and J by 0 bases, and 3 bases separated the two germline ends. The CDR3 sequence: CASSYYANYGYTF. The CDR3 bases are TGTGCCAGCAGTTACTACGCTAACTATGGCTACACCTTC.

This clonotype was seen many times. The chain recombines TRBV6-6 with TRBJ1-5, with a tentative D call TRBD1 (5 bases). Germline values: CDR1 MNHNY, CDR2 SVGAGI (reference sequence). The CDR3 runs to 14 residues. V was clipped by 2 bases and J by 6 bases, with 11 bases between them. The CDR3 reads CASSYRQGTQPQHF. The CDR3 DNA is TGTGCCAGCAGTTACAGGCAGGGTACTCAGCCCCAGCATTTT.

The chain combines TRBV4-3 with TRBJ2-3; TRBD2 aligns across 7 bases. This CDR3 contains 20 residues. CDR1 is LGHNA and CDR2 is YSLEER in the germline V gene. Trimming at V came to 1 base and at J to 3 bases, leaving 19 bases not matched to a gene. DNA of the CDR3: TGCGCCAGCAGCCAAGTAGCACACACCGGGCGGGGAGGGTTGACAGATACGCAGTATTTT. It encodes CASSQVAHTGRGGLTDTQYF.

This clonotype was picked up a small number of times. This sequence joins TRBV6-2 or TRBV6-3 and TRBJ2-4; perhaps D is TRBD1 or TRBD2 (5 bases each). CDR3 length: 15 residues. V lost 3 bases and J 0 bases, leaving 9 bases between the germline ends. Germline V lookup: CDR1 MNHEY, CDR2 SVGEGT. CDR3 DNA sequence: TGTGCCAGCAGTTATGGGGGAGTAGCCAAAAACATTCAGTACTTC. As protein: CASSYGGVAKNIQYF.